This T cell receptor beta chain was identified in a study of blood T cells in healthy people across ages. As for the study in general: About one barcoded beta molecule per two T cells came from capture by template switching.

Remarks on this clonotype: Its antigen is currently unknown.

A second about 7 to 11 cycle PCR used barcoded and J-beta primers. Each CDR3 protein is one row after TCRdb ran MiXCR on the 5' RACE reads. The sample holds about 1 million distinct CDR3 sequences, less than 25% seen once. Study-level findings and limits: Naive CD4+ cells and diversity were both higher in long-lived donors than in aged donors.

V was cut by 5 bases and J by 2 bases, with 16 bases left in between. CDR1 DFQATT and CDR2 SNEGSKA come from the germline V gene (reference sequence). This CDR3 contains 15 residues. The sample was also linked to a second study, of T cells of mothers and their children. That study reports: Three mothers and their six children, all healthy Caucasians, donated.

This chain links TRBV20-1 with TRBJ1-5, with D possibly TRBD1 on 6 matching bases. Material for sequencing was blood. This TCR derives from a girl under 10 years old in good health. In nucleotides, the CDR3 is TGCAGTGCTCGAAGGACAGCGGGAGGCAATCAGCCCCAGCATTTT. Protein product: CSARRTAGGNQPQHF.